What follows are 10 T cell receptor beta chains derived from one specimen sequenced in a study of T cell responses to AZD1222 COVID-19 vaccine. The repertoire was sequenced with immunoSEQ multiplex PCR; TCRdb's copy has only in-frame clones and lacks some. The sample consists of 150,000 to 200,000 clones, approximately 94% of them appearing once. The sample in question was peripheral blood, obtained 28 days after the second AZD1222 dose. The receptors stem from an adult who received the AZD1222 COVID-19 vaccine.

The V call is TRBV5-1, the J call TRBJ1-4; D is uncertain. CDR1 is SGHRS, CDR2 YFSETQ, per germline. The CDR3 covers 14 residues. V lost 0 bases and J lost 8, with 11 bases in between. The CDR3 protein is CASSLVQPGEKLFF. DNA of the CDR3: TGCGCCAGCAGCTTGGTACAGCCGGGGGAAAAACTGTTTTTT.

The chain uses TRBV27 and TRBJ1-6, with TRBD1 matching over 10 bases. The CDR3 length is 15 residues. The V and J ends lost 6 bases and 7 bases, in that order; junction bases with no gene match: 6. Germline V gene sequence: CDR1 MNHEY, CDR2 SMNVEV (reference sequence). The chain's CDR3 is CASSSLTGGNSPLHF. CDR3 DNA sequence: TGTGCCAGCAGCTCTTTGACAGGGGGCAATTCACCCCTCCACTTT.

CDR3 protein: CASSSLQGGMNTEAFF. Written as DNA, the CDR3 is TGTGCCAGCAGTTCCCTACAGGGGGGAATGAACACTGAAGCTTTCTTT. The chain joins TRBV6-6 to TRBJ1-1; 8 positions agree with TRBD1. CDR1 and CDR2 (germline): MNHNY, SVGAGI (reference sequence). The CDR3 runs to 16 residues. After removal of 4 bases from V and 0 bases from J, the junction contained 7 bases not matched to a gene.

The gene calls are TRBV4-1 and TRBJ1-3, with 10 bases identical to TRBD1. Trimming at V came to 0 bases and at J to 7 bases, leaving 6 bases not matched to a gene. Germline values: CDR1 MGHRA, CDR2 YSYEKL. CDR3 size: 16 residues. This chain's CDR3 is CASSQDEGQGRNTIYF. The CDR3 nucleotides read TGCGCCAGCAGCCAAGACGAGGGACAGGGGAGGAACACCATATATTTT.

This CDR3 reads CASSQSPGQGRGYNSPLHF. As DNA, the CDR3 is TGTGCCAGCAGCCAATCGCCGGGACAGGGGAGGGGGTATAATTCACCCCTCCACTTT. V usage is TRBV3-1 (or the pseudogene TRBV3-2) and J usage is TRBJ1-6, with 10 bases fitting TRBD1. The length of the CDR3 is 19 residues. V lost 2 bases, J lost 4 bases, and 11 bases stayed unmatched. The germline V gene has CDR1 LGHDT and CDR2 YNNKEL (reference sequence).

This chain uses TRBV28 with TRBJ2-1; 7 nucleotides agree with TRBD1. V lost 2 bases to trimming and J lost 4 bases; unmatched junction nucleotides: 2. The CDR3 contains 14 residues. The V gene's germline CDR1 is MDHEN and CDR2 SYDVKM. In nucleotides, the CDR3 is TGTGCCAGCAGTTTAAGGACAGGTTACAATGAGCAGTTCTTC. Residues: CASSLRTGYNEQFF. Filled out from reference TRBV28 and TRBJ2-1, the complete variable domain reads DVKVTQSSRYLVKRTGEKVFLECVQDMDHENMFWYRQDPGLGLRLIYFSYDVKMKEKGDIPEGYSVSREKKERFSLILESASTNQTSMYLCASSLRTGYNEQFFGPGTRLTVL.

This chain joins TRBV11-2 and TRBJ1-2, with D possibly TRBD1 on 6 matching bases. This CDR3 spans 12 amino acids. Germline assignment: CDR1 SGHAT and CDR2 FQNNGV. V shed 3 bases and J shed 7 bases, with 9 bases lying between them. This CDR3 reads CASSLGARGYTF. CDR3 sequence (DNA): TGTGCCAGCAGCTTGGGGGCCCGTGGCTACACCTTC. Full variable domain (missing parts from reference TRBV11-2 and TRBJ1-2): EAGVAQSPRYKIIEKRQSVAFWCNPISGHATLYWYQQILGQGPKLLIQFQNNGVVDDSQLPKDRFSAERLKGVDSTLKIQPAKLEDSAVYLCASSLGARGYTFGSGTRLTVV.

The V and J genes are TRBV7-2 and TRBJ2-5; 11 bases are a match to TRBD2. The V gene end was trimmed by 1 base and the J gene end by 10 bases; junction bases not matched to a gene: 8. CDR1 and CDR2 from the germline V gene are SGHTA and FQGNSA. This CDR3 contains 15 residues. Here the CDR3 DNA reads TGTGCCAGCAGCTTAGAGCCTGGACTAGCGGGTAACCAGTACTTC. The encoded protein is CASSLEPGLAGNQYF.

This chain joins TRBV10-3 and TRBJ1-2, with D possibly being TRBD1 (5 bases). This CDR3 is 16 amino acids long. V gave up 0 bases and J gave up 0 bases, with 11 bases separating them. Germline V gene lookup returns CDR1 ENHRY and CDR2 SYGVKD. The CDR3 sequence: CAISESRGTANYGYTF. The DNA of the CDR3 is TGTGCCATCAGTGAGTCTCGAGGGACCGCTAACTATGGCTACACCTTC.

The chain uses TRBV15 and TRBJ2-7; a possible D gene is TRBD2 (5 bases). The V and J ends lost 0 bases and 1 base respectively, with 10 bases between them. The CDR3 has 15 residues. Germline V gene lookup returns CDR1 LNHNV and CDR2 YYDKDF (reference sequence). The CDR3 spells CATSRDVEGSYEQYF. CDR3 DNA: TGTGCCACCAGCAGAGATGTTGAGGGTTCCTACGAGCAGTACTTC.